This section outlines one T cell receptor beta chain sequence together with its context. These data originate in a study of control samples from healthy donors and cancer patients. Germline V gives CDR1 LNHDA, CDR2 SQIVND (reference sequence). V was cut by 1 base and J by 0 bases, with 4 bases left in between. There are 15 residues in the CDR3. The method was immunoSEQ multiplex PCR; TCRdb's version includes in-frame clones alone and lacks a portion of them. The sample holds tens of thousands of clones; 70% are singletons and the top ten take approximately 17%. This sequence joins TRBV19 and TRBJ2-6; D is uncertain. The receptor's source is a male donor with melanoma. The sample was formalin-fixed, paraffin-embedded tissue. The CDR3 sequence is CASSIGVSGANVLTF. The CDR3 DNA sequence: TGTGCCAGTAGTATAGGTGTCTCTGGGGCCAACGTCCTGACTTTC. The entire variable domain, with the rest obtained from reference TRBV19 and TRBJ2-6, is as follows: DGGITQSPKYLFRKEGQNVTLSCEQNLNHDAMYWYRQDPGQGLRLIYYSQIVNDFQKGDIAEGYSVSREKKESFPLTVTSAQKNPTAFYLCASSIGVSGANVLTFGAGSRLTVL.